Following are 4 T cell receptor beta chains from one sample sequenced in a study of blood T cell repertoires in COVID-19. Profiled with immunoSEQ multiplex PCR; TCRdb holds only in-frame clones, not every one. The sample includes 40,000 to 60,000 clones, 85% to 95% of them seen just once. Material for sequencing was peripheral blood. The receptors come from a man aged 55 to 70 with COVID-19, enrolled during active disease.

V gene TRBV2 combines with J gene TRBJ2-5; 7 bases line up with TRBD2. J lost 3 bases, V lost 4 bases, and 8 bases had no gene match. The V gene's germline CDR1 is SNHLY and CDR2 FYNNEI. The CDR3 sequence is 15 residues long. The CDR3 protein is CASSVFRTSEETQYF. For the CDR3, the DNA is TGTGCCAGCAGTGTCTTTAGGACTAGTGAAGAGACCCAGTACTTC. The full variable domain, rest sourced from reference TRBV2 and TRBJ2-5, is EPEVTQTPSHQVTQMGQEVILRCVPISNHLYFYWYRQILGQKVEFLVSFYNNEISEKSEIFDDQFSVERPDGSNFTLKIRSTKLEDSAMYFCASSVFRTSEETQYFGPGTRLLVL.

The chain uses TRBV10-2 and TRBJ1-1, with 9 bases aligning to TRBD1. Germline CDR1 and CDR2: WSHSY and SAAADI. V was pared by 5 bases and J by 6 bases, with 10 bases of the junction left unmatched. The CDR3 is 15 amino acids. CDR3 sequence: CASSPGQGFPPEAFF. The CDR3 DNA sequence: TGCGCCAGCAGTCCGGGACAGGGTTTTCCACCTGAAGCTTTCTTT.

This CDR3 reads CASSALRTDNTGELFF. The CDR3, as DNA: TGTGCCAGCAGTGCCTTAAGGACAGACAACACCGGGGAGCTGTTTTTT. The chain has TRBV27 and TRBJ2-2, with a possible D match to TRBD1 (6 bases). The V and J ends lost 5 bases and 2 bases respectively, with 15 bases between them. This CDR3 has 16 residues. Germline values: CDR1 MNHEY, CDR2 SMNVEV (reference sequence).

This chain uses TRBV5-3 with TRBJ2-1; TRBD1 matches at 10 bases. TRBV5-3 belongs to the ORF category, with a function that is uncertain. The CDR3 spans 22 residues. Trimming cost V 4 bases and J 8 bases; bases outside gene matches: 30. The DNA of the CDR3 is TGTGCCAGAAGCGGAATTATTTTCGCGGGGCTGATGGACAGGGGGTCGATCGATGAGCAGTTCTTC. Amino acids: CARSGIIFAGLMDRGSIDEQFF.